This T cell receptor beta chain was obtained from a study of blood T cells in healthy people across ages. This clonotype was found a few times. What it recognizes is unknown. Next came a second PCR, run for roughly 6 to 11 cycles, which used a sample-barcoded 5' primer along with a J-beta primer mix. TCRdb fed the 5' RACE reads into MiXCR, producing one record per CDR3 protein. The sample includes fewer than 2,000,000 distinct CDR3 sequences, roughly two fifths of them seen just once. The CDR3 extends over 12 amino acids. V lost 1 base and J lost 6, with 7 bases in between. The germline V gene has CDR1 LNHNV and CDR2 YYDKDF (reference sequence). Study-wide points: PBMCs left unsorted prevented a conclusive naive versus antigen-experienced comparison. Among T cells, TCR beta diversity per million cells dropped roughly linearly as age rose.

Staff drew 9 to 10 milliliters of peripheral blood from each donor. The specimen sequenced was blood. The chain employs TRBV15 and TRBJ2-7; weak D call: TRBD1 (5 bases). This TCR was sampled from a human donor in good health. The DNA of the CDR3 is TGTGCCACCAGCAGAGTTACAGGCGAGCAGTACTTC. Its protein is CATSRVTGEQYF.